The source of this TCR beta chain is a study of blood T cell repertoires in COVID-19. V lost 2 bases and J lost 7; bases outside the gene matches: 4. The CDR3 loop spans 14 amino acids. Germline V gives CDR1 SGHNT, CDR2 YYREEE (reference sequence). Here immunoSEQ multiplex PCR was the method, and the copy in TCRdb shows in-frame clones only, minus some. The repertoire holds 160,000 or so clones, with about 90% as singletons. This TCR was recovered from a man aged 60 to 69 with acute or convalescent COVID-19. The V and J genes are TRBV5-4 and TRBJ1-1, with 11 bases that match TRBD1. Source material: peripheral blood. DNA of the CDR3: TGTGCCAGCAGCTTAGGACAGGGGGCCAGTGAAGCTTTCTTT. This translates into CASSLGQGASEAFF.